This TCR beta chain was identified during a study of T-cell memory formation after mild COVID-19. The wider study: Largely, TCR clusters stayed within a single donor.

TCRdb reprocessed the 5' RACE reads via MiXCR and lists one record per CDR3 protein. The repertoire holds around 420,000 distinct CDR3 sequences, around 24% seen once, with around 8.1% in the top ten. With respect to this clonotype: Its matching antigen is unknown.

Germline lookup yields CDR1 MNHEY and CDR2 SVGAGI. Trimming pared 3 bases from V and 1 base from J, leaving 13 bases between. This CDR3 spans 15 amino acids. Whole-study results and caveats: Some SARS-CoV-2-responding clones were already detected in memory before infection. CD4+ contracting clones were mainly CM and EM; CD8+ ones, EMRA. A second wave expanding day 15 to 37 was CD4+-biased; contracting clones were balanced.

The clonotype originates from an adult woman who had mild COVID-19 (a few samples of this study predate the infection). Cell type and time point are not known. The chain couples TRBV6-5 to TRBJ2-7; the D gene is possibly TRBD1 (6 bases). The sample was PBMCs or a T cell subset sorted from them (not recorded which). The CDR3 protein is CASSYGRTASYEQYF. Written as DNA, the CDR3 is TGTGCCAGCAGTTATGGGCGGACAGCTTCCTACGAGCAGTACTTC.